This passage covers 27 T cell receptor beta chains from one sample sequenced in a study of OX40 agonist ivuxolimab in advanced cancers. This table comes from immunoSEQ multiplex PCR, and its TCRdb copy is limited to in-frame clones, with some not included. The sample records 65,000 to 70,000 clones, over 80% being singletons. This specimen consisted of CD4+ or CD8+ T cells sorted from blood, obtained in a trial of the OX40 agonist ivuxolimab. The receptors here all came from an adult with an advanced solid tumor such as melanoma, head and neck, liver or kidney cancer.

The table lists this clone with many counts. V gene TRBV7-2 combines with J gene TRBJ1-1; 7 bases match TRBD1. Germline lookup yields CDR1 SGHTA and CDR2 FQGNSA. The CDR3 extends over 14 amino acids. The ends lost 5 bases at V and 6 bases at J; junction bases unmatched: 9. For the CDR3, the DNA is TGTGCCAGCAGCCCACGTCAGGGGGGCTCTGAAGCTTTCTTT. It yields the protein CASSPRQGGSEAFF.

V is TRBV2 and J is TRBJ2-1, with D possibly being TRBD1 (6 bases). The CDR3 covers 12 residues. Germline CDR1 reads SNHLY; CDR2 reads FYNNEI. Trimming pared 6 bases from V and 4 bases from J, leaving 7 bases between. The CDR3, as DNA: TGTGCCAGCAGCACAGGGTACAATGAGCAGTTCTTC. Translating it yields CASSTGYNEQFF.

A single count supports this clone. This sequence joins TRBV16 and TRBJ2-7; D is possibly TRBD1 (6 bases). The CDR3 runs to 14 residues. Germline-derived CDR1 and CDR2 are KGHSY and FQNENV. V gave up 2 bases and J gave up 3 bases, with 11 bases separating them. The chain's CDR3 is CASSQADRIYEQYF. The DNA of the CDR3 is TGTGCCAGCAGCCAAGCGGACAGAATCTACGAGCAGTACTTC. The full variable domain, its missing parts supplied by reference TRBV16 and TRBJ2-7, is GEEVAQTPKHLVRGEGQKAKLYCAPIKGHSYVFWYQQVLKNEFKFLISFQNENVFDETGMPKERFSAKCLPNSPCSLEIQATKLEDSAVYFCASSQADRIYEQYFGPGTRLTVT.

This clone was picked up a small number of times. The chain carries TRBV6-1 and TRBJ1-1; D is ambiguous. V was pared by 4 bases and J by 5 bases, with 11 bases between. Germline lookup yields CDR1 MNHNS and CDR2 SASEGT. CDR3 length: 13 amino acids. The DNA of the CDR3 is TGTGCCAGCAGTGTAGCGAGGGAGACTGAAGCTTTCTTT. Translating it yields CASSVARETEAFF.

The chain couples TRBV27 to TRBJ2-2, with 14 positions matching TRBD2. CDR1 MNHEY and CDR2 SMNVEV come from the germline V gene (reference sequence). The CDR3 is 18 amino acids. The V and J ends lost 4 bases and 3 bases, in that order; junction bases with no gene match: 7. As DNA, the CDR3 is TGTGCCAGCAGTTCCGGGACTAGCGGGAGTACGGACACCGGGGAGCTGTTTTTT. Its protein is CASSSGTSGSTDTGELFF.

The chain links TRBV7-2 to TRBJ2-3; 9 bases are shared with TRBD2. Germline-derived CDR1 and CDR2 are SGHTA and FQGNSA. The CDR3 consists of 14 residues. Trimming took 10 bases from V and 2 from J; bases not matched to a gene: 7. CDR3 DNA sequence: TGTGCCATCGGACTAGCGACCTTCACAGATACGCAGTATTTT. Translated: CAIGLATFTDTQYF.

The V and J genes are TRBV7-2 and TRBJ2-5; D unclear. This CDR3 is 14 amino acids long. The V end lost 4 bases, the J end lost 4 bases, and 13 bases lay between the germline ends. CDR1 and CDR2 (germline): SGHTA, FQGNSA. CDR3 region: CASSSRGGVETQYF. The CDR3 DNA is TGTGCCAGCAGCTCTAGAGGTGGGGTAGAGACCCAGTACTTC. The whole variable domain, filled in from reference TRBV7-2 and TRBJ2-5, reads GAGVSQSPSNKVTEKGKDVELRCDPISGHTALYWYRQSLGQGLEFLIYFQGNSAPDKSGLPSDRFSAERTGGSVSTLTIQRTQQEDSAVYLCASSSRGGVETQYFGPGTRLLVL.

This rearrangement joins TRBV7-2 to TRBJ2-2; no clear D gene. With 4 bases removed from V and 6 bases from J, the gap between germline ends came to 9 bases. Germline loops: CDR1 SGHTA, CDR2 FQGNSA. The CDR3 loop spans 13 amino acids. DNA for the CDR3: TGTGCCAGCAGCTGGATCTGGGCCGGGGAGCTGTTTTTT. Translating it yields CASSWIWAGELFF.

The genes are TRBV7-3 and TRBJ2-7; 7 nucleotides line up with TRBD1. V lost 1 base and J lost 0; bases outside the gene matches: 3. Germline V gene lookup returns CDR1 SGHTA and CDR2 FQGTGA. This CDR3 spans 15 amino acids. The CDR3 nucleotides read TGTGCCAGCAGCTTAAAGGGGGCTAGCTCCTACGAGCAGTACGTC. This sequence encodes CASSLKGASSYEQYV.

The chain joins TRBV30 to TRBJ1-5; D is possibly TRBD1 (5 bases). This CDR3 comprises 14 residues. V was pared by 1 base and J by 4 bases, with 11 bases between. Germline V gives CDR1 GTSNPN, CDR2 SVGIG (reference sequence). The CDR3 sequence is CAWSEARGNQPQHF. The CDR3, as DNA: TGTGCCTGGAGTGAGGCACGGGGGAATCAGCCCCAGCATTTT.

The gene calls are TRBV15 and TRBJ1-5, with D perhaps matching TRBD1 (6 bases). The CDR3 totals 15 residues. Between the trimmed V and J ends, which lost 0 bases and 2 bases, there was a span of 8 bases. Germline lookup yields CDR1 LNHNV and CDR2 YYDKDF (reference sequence). In DNA form, the CDR3 reads TGTGCCACCAGCAGAGAAAGGACAGGCAATCAGCCCCAGCATTTT. This translates into CATSRERTGNQPQHF.

The gene calls are TRBV6-1 and TRBJ2-7; D is ambiguous. The CDR3 has 14 residues. Trimming took 1 base from V and 4 from J, leaving 11 bases between them. Germline lookup yields CDR1 MNHNS and CDR2 SASEGT. The CDR3 coding sequence is TGTGCCAGCAGTGAAGGTCCCACTTCGTACGAGCAGTACTTC. Encoded protein: CASSEGPTSYEQYF.

The rearrangement uses TRBV28 and TRBJ2-2; the D is unclear. The germline V gene encodes CDR1 MDHEN and CDR2 SYDVKM. This CDR3 is 13 amino acids long. The V end was cut by 4 bases, the J end by 6 bases, with 9 bases between. The CDR3 DNA reads as TGTGCCAGCAGTTGGTTTGCTGCCGGGGAGCTGTTTTTT. Residues: CASSWFAAGELFF.

The chain combines TRBV30 with TRBJ1-5, with D possibly matching TRBD1 (6 bases). This CDR3 is 14 amino acids long. Per the germline V gene, CDR1 is GTSNPN and CDR2 is SVGIG (reference sequence). Trimming shortened V by 7 bases and J by 1 base, and 14 bases separated the two germline ends. Here the CDR3 reads CASSEGTSNQPQHF. The DNA of the CDR3 is TGTGCCTCAAGCGAGGGGACAAGCAATCAGCCCCAGCATTTT.

The chain has TRBV25-1 and TRBJ2-2, with D possibly matching TRBD1 (5 bases). CDR1 is MGHDK, CDR2 SYGVNS, per germline. The V gene lost 5 bases and the J gene lost 0 bases, with 10 bases spanning the gap. The CDR3 has 15 residues. Here the CDR3 reads CASSQGHANTGELFF. CDR3 bases: TGTGCCAGCAGTCAAGGACACGCGAACACCGGGGAGCTGTTTTTT.

The rearrangement links TRBV6-1 to TRBJ2-5; no firm D call. Trimming cost V 3 bases and J 5 bases, with 10 bases left between them. From germline, CDR1 is MNHNS and CDR2 SASEGT. This CDR3 spans 13 amino acids. CDR3 sequence reads: CASSEPGRETQYF. Written as DNA, the CDR3 is TGTGCCAGCAGTGAGCCCGGGCGGGAGACCCAGTACTTC.

V and J are TRBV5-1 and TRBJ2-5; TRBD2 is a possible D gene (5 bases). Germline V gives CDR1 SGHRS, CDR2 YFSETQ. Deletions cut 3 bases from V and 3 bases from J, with 12 bases between. The CDR3 spans 14 residues. This chain's CDR3 is CASSSTTGKETQYF. The CDR3 DNA is TGCGCCAGCAGCTCGACGACGGGGAAAGAGACCCAGTACTTC. Combining the CDR3 with reference TRBV5-1 and TRBJ2-5 gives the whole variable domain KAGVTQTPRYLIKTRGQQVTLSCSPISGHRSVSWYQQTPGQGLQFLFEYFSETQRNKGNFPGRFSGRQFSNSRSEMNVSTLELGDSALYLCASSSTTGKETQYFGPGTRLLVL.

The chain recombines TRBV28 with TRBJ1-1; no reliable D call. The CDR3 loop spans 15 amino acids. Trimming took off 2 bases at V and 0 bases at J, with 10 bases between the two ends. Germline V lookup: CDR1 MDHEN, CDR2 SYDVKM. CDR3 protein: CASSLRGNMNTEAFF. The CDR3 DNA follows: TGTGCCAGCAGTTTACGGGGTAACATGAACACTGAAGCTTTCTTT.

The V and J genes are TRBV29-1 and TRBJ2-5; TRBD1 or TRBD2 may be the D gene (5 bases each). Germline V gene sequence: CDR1 SQVTM, CDR2 ANQGSEA. Between the trimmed V and J ends, which lost 2 bases and 2 bases, there was a span of 9 bases. The length of the CDR3 is 13 residues. DNA of the CDR3: TGCAGCGTTGAAACGGGACCTCAAGAGACCCAGTACTTC. Residues: CSVETGPQETQYF.

The chain joins TRBV15 to TRBJ2-1; 7 bases agree with TRBD1. Germline V gene data show CDR1 as LNHNV and CDR2 as YYDKDF (reference sequence). This CDR3 spans 16 amino acids. J lost 4 bases, V lost 0 bases, and 6 bases had no gene match. The CDR3 DNA reads TGTGCCACCAGCAGAGATCCCTGGGACAGATACAATGAGCAGTTCTTC. Translated: CATSRDPWDRYNEQFF.

The chain joins TRBV5-1 to TRBJ2-5, with D hard to call. V was clipped by 2 bases and J by 2 bases, with 10 bases between them. CDR1 and CDR2 from the germline V gene are SGHRS and YFSETQ. The CDR3 is 14 amino acids. CDR3 sequence (DNA): TGCGCCAGCAGCTTCCTAGGCGGACAAGAGACCCAGTACTTC. It is translated as CASSFLGGQETQYF.

V and J are TRBV5-1 and TRBJ1-2; D is possibly TRBD1 (6 bases). V lost 0 bases and J 4 bases, leaving 13 bases between the germline ends. Germline CDR1 SGHRS, CDR2 YFSETQ. The CDR3 runs to 15 residues. In DNA form, the CDR3 reads TGCGCCAGCAGCTTGGCCTTTGGGGGCGGCTATGGCTACACCTTC. Translated: CASSLAFGGGYGYTF.

Only one count was recorded for this clone. The chain links TRBV19 to TRBJ1-1, with 11 bases lining up with TRBD1. The V gene's germline CDR1 is LNHDA and CDR2 SQIVND (reference sequence). V lost 2 bases, J lost 3 bases, and 2 bases stayed unmatched. The CDR3 loop spans 15 amino acids. The CDR3 spells CASSIRTGGHTEAFF. In DNA form, the CDR3 reads TGTGCCAGTAGTATACGGACAGGGGGCCACACTGAAGCTTTCTTT.

The chain combines TRBV6-5 with TRBJ1-5; TRBD1 might be the D (6 bases). Germline V gene lookup returns CDR1 MNHEY and CDR2 SVGAGI. This CDR3 contains 15 residues. V was pared by 8 bases and J by 7 bases, with 21 bases between. The CDR3 spells CASEILSTRGQPQHF. The CDR3 nucleotides are TGTGCCAGCGAAATACTAAGCACGAGGGGGCAGCCCCAGCATTTT.

The V call is TRBV27, the J call TRBJ1-2, with TRBD1 identical over 7 bases. From germline, CDR1 is MNHEY and CDR2 SMNVEV (reference sequence). The CDR3 extends over 16 amino acids. The V and J ends lost 6 bases and 4 bases, in that order; junction bases with no gene match: 14. The CDR3 DNA follows: TGTGCCAGCAGATCGGCAGGGGGGCCAGTCCTCTATGGCTACACCTTC. Its protein is CASRSAGGPVLYGYTF.

The rearrangement joins TRBV30 to TRBJ2-7, with 12 nucleotides matching TRBD2. The CDR3 runs to 14 residues. Losses at the gene ends were 5 bases for V and 3 bases for J; bases not matched to a gene: 5. Germline CDR1 reads GTSNPN; CDR2 reads SVGIG (reference sequence). This CDR3 is CAWAASGGGYEQYF. CDR3 coding DNA: TGTGCCTGGGCCGCTAGCGGGGGGGGCTACGAGCAGTACTTC.

The chain has TRBV5-1 and TRBJ2-1; D gene uncertain. Germline CDR1 reads SGHRS; CDR2 reads YFSETQ. Trimming cost V 4 bases and J 8 bases, with 22 bases left between them. There are 16 residues in the CDR3. The CDR3 nucleotides are TGCGCCAGCAGCCTGGGTTCTAGTAGTCATGAGTATGAGCAGTTCTTC. This gives the protein CASSLGSSSHEYEQFF.